The present T cell receptor (beta chain) was sequenced within a study of CD8+ T cells in alopecia areata. Sequencing templates came from extracted RNA that was reverse transcribed into cDNA. Clones were sequenced by immunoSEQ multiplex PCR, and TCRdb holds only the in-frame ones, with some missing. The sample includes hundreds of thousands of clones, 50% to 60% of them seen just once. Deletions cut 1 base from V and 4 bases from J, with 8 bases between. Per the germline V gene, CDR1 is SGHRS and CDR2 is YFSETQ. CDR3 size: 13 residues. This clone occurred a few times. The origin of this receptor is a human donor with alopecia areata. This chain connects TRBV5-1 to TRBJ2-5, with D perhaps matching TRBD1 (5 bases). Source: CD4+ T cells sorted from blood, taken at week 0. The CDR3 spells CASSLFQGETQYF. The CDR3 DNA reads TGCGCCAGCAGCTTGTTCCAGGGAGAGACCCAGTACTTC.